Each of the 25 T cell receptor beta chains below was sequenced from the same sample in a study of cytotoxic CD8 clonotypes in ibrutinib-treated CLL. Clones were sequenced by immunoSEQ multiplex PCR, and TCRdb holds only the in-frame ones, with some missing. The sample holds about 300,000 clones; roughly three quarters are singletons and the top ten take around 6%. The specimen was PBMCs, collected at disease progression, from a patient treated with ibrutinib. These receptors were obtained from a human donor with chronic lymphocytic leukemia.

The CDR3 sequence: CASSLSRGIEAFF. Here the CDR3 DNA reads TGTGCCAGCAGTTTATCTCGAGGTATTGAAGCTTTCTTT. J is TRBJ1-1 and V is TRBV27; D not resolved. Germline V gene data show CDR1 as MNHEY and CDR2 as SMNVEV (reference sequence). Trimming shortened V by 0 bases and J by 7 bases, and 9 bases separated the two germline ends. The CDR3 spans 13 residues.

The chain joins TRBV7-2 to TRBJ2-7, with no clear D. Germline lookup yields CDR1 SGHTA and CDR2 FQGNSA. With 7 bases removed from V and 1 base from J, the gap between germline ends came to 5 bases. The length of the CDR3 is 11 residues. The CDR3 DNA is TGTGCCAGCACCGAGTCCTACGAGCAGTACTTC. This gives the protein CASTESYEQYF.

This clone came up a few times. The genes are TRBV19 and TRBJ1-2, with D unresolved. From germline, CDR1 is LNHDA and CDR2 SQIVND (reference sequence). V gave up 1 base and J gave up 4 bases, with 7 bases separating them. The CDR3 covers 13 residues. The CDR3: CASSIVGSYGYTF. DNA of the CDR3: TGTGCCAGTAGTATAGTAGGAAGCTATGGCTACACCTTC.

The V and J genes are TRBV4-1 and TRBJ2-2; D perhaps matches TRBD2 (6 bases). The CDR3 is 16 amino acids. V dropped 0 bases and J dropped 8 bases, with 16 bases sitting between them. CDR1 and CDR2 from the germline V gene are MGHRA and YSYEKL. The CDR3 sequence: CASSQEGGKPRGELFF. The CDR3 DNA sequence: TGCGCCAGCAGCCAAGAAGGAGGGAAGCCAAGGGGGGAGCTGTTTTTT.

The rearrangement uses TRBV19 and TRBJ2-7, with D unresolved. V lost 0 bases, J lost 4 bases, and 13 bases lay in between. Germline lookup yields CDR1 LNHDA and CDR2 SQIVND (reference sequence). The CDR3 loop spans 15 amino acids. CDR3 loop: CASSIEYHDVYEQYF. In DNA, the CDR3 is TGTGCCAGTAGTATAGAGTATCATGACGTGTACGAGCAGTACTTC.

The V and J genes are TRBV27 and TRBJ1-2; no definite D call. The CDR3 contains 15 residues. Germline V gene sequence: CDR1 MNHEY, CDR2 SMNVEV (reference sequence). V lost 4 bases, J lost 8 bases, and 20 bases lay in between. CDR3 sequence reads: CASSSRDTSARGYTF. The DNA of the CDR3 is TGTGCCAGCAGTTCGCGGGATACCTCGGCTAGAGGCTACACCTTC.

The chain links TRBV29-1 to TRBJ2-4; D tentatively fits TRBD1 or TRBD2 (6 bases each). Germline assignment: CDR1 SQVTM and CDR2 ANQGSEA. The CDR3 runs 14 residues. The CDR3 loop is CSFSTGRAKNIQYF. The CDR3 DNA reads TGCAGTTTTTCCACAGGGAGGGCCAAAAACATTCAGTACTTC.

Here the CDR3 reads CASSIDSGARGYTF. CDR3 bases: TGTGCCAGTAGTATAGACAGCGGCGCTCGAGGCTACACCTTC. This sequence joins TRBV19 and TRBJ1-2; D is unresolved. The germline V gene encodes CDR1 LNHDA and CDR2 SQIVND (reference sequence). The ends were cut back, 0 bases at V and 8 bases at J, with 13 bases in the middle. The CDR3 has 14 residues.

This clone was detected only a few times. This sequence joins TRBV27 and TRBJ2-7; no clear D. Germline CDR1 MNHEY, CDR2 SMNVEV (reference sequence). This CDR3 contains 15 residues. The ends were cut back, 8 bases at V and 1 base at J, with 18 bases in the middle. In DNA, the CDR3 is TGTGCCAGCGGGTGGTGGGGTCGACGGTCCTACGAGCAGTACTTC. Encoded protein: CASGWWGRRSYEQYF.

The rearrangement joins TRBV19 to TRBJ1-1, with D maybe TRBD1 (5 bases). There are 15 residues in the CDR3. Germline V gene data show CDR1 as LNHDA and CDR2 as SQIVND (reference sequence). Trimming stripped 7 bases from V and 1 base from J, with 16 bases between. For the CDR3, the DNA is TGTGCCAGTAAACCGACAGACCTATGGAACACTGAAGCTTTCTTT. This encodes CASKPTDLWNTEAFF.

Only a few counts were recorded for this clone. The identical CDR3 is also encoded by other nucleotide sequences in the sample. V gene TRBV19 combines with J gene TRBJ1-1, with D perhaps TRBD1 (6 bases). Trimming took 5 bases from V and 8 from J, leaving 9 bases between them. CDR1 is LNHDA and CDR2 is SQIVND in the germline V gene (reference sequence). The CDR3 has 11 residues. CDR3 sequence (DNA): TGTGCCAGTAGTCCGGGACAAGAAGCTTTCTTT. This encodes CASSPGQEAFF.

The chain couples TRBV10-1 to TRBJ1-1, with 9 bases matching TRBD1. Germline loops: CDR1 WNHNN, CDR2 SYGVQD (reference sequence). The V segment lost 3 bases and the J segment 6 bases; nucleotides outside the gene matches: 5. This CDR3 has 14 amino acids. Here the CDR3 DNA reads TGCGCCAGCAGTGAATCTCGACAGGGGGCTGAAGCTTTCTTT. Its protein product is CASSESRQGAEAFF.

J is TRBJ2-3 and V is TRBV4-1; no firm D call. This CDR3 spans 12 amino acids. CDR1 MGHRA and CDR2 YSYEKL come from the germline V gene. V lost 2 bases, J lost 6 bases, and 6 bases lay in between. The CDR3, as DNA: TGCGCCAGCAGCCAACCAATGGATACGCAGTATTTT. Its translation is CASSQPMDTQYF.

The chain links TRBV11-3 to TRBJ2-1; TRBD2 matches at 11 bases. Germline V gene sequence: CDR1 SGHNT, CDR2 YENEEA. The CDR3 totals 16 residues. Trimming at V came to 5 bases and at J to 2 bases, leaving 5 bases not matched to a gene. This CDR3 is CASSPTSGAAYNEQFF. Here the CDR3 DNA reads TGTGCCAGCAGCCCGACTAGCGGGGCCGCCTACAATGAGCAGTTCTTC.

This clone was counted only a few times. The V call is TRBV9, the J call TRBJ2-5; D may be TRBD1 or TRBD2 (5 bases each). Trimming pared 3 bases from V and 5 bases from J, leaving 17 bases between. The CDR3 is 15 amino acids. Germline CDR1 reads SGDLS; CDR2 reads YYNGEE. The CDR3 bases are TGTGCCAGCAGCGCCTCAGTGGGGTGGGGGGAGACCCAGTACTTC. It encodes CASSASVGWGETQYF.

This clone has just one count. The CDR3 DNA is TGTGCCAGCAGTGAATGGACAGGGTCCTACGAGCAGTACTTC. It encodes CASSEWTGSYEQYF. V is TRBV2 and J is TRBJ2-7, with TRBD1 matching over 8 bases. CDR1 and CDR2 from the germline V gene are SNHLY and FYNNEI. CDR3 length: 14 amino acids. V shed 2 bases and J 1 base; nucleotides not matched to a gene: 1.

This clone was detected a few times. A read error may produce the germline difference seen at one junction end. This chain uses TRBV6-1 with TRBJ2-1; possibly TRBD1 for D (6 bases). This CDR3 comprises 11 residues. Per germline, CDR1 MNHNS and CDR2 SASEGT. The CDR3 sequence is CASTRDNEQFF. The DNA for the CDR3 is TGTGCCAGCACCCGGGACAACGAGCAGTTCTTC.

The rearrangement uses TRBV5-4 and TRBJ2-5, with 7 bases fitting TRBD2. V lost 0 bases to trimming and J lost 5 bases; unmatched junction nucleotides: 13. The CDR3 totals 17 residues. CDR1 SGHNT and CDR2 YYREEE come from the germline V gene (reference sequence). The CDR3 nucleotides read TGTGCCAGCAGCTTGGCCCTGGTAGTAGCGGGCTATGAGACCCAGTACTTC. Encoded protein: CASSLALVVAGYETQYF.

This clone was recorded once. The genes are TRBV25-1 and TRBJ1-5, with unresolved D. The germline V gene encodes CDR1 MGHDK and CDR2 SYGVNS. The CDR3 is 13 amino acids. The V and J ends lost 1 base and 4 bases respectively, with 5 bases between them. This CDR3 reads CASSEFSNQPQHF. In DNA form, the CDR3 reads TGTGCCAGCAGTGAATTTTCGAATCAGCCCCAGCATTTT.

This chain uses TRBV6-5 with TRBJ1-1; 9 bases fit TRBD1. Per germline, CDR1 MNHEY and CDR2 SVGAGI. CDR3 size: 13 residues. Trimming took 7 bases from V and 5 from J; bases not matched to a gene: 5. CDR3 coding DNA: TGTGCCAGCACACAGGGGGCCGGGACTGAAGCTTTCTTT. Residues: CASTQGAGTEAFF.

V is TRBV6-1 and J is TRBJ2-2; a weak D match, TRBD1 (6 bases). With 4 bases removed from V and 0 bases from J, the gap between germline ends came to 12 bases. Germline loops: CDR1 MNHNS, CDR2 SASEGT. The length of the CDR3 is 16 residues. Here the CDR3 DNA reads TGTGCCAGCAGTGTAAGTGGACAGACGAACACCGGGGAGCTGTTTTTT. Translated, it gives CASSVSGQTNTGELFF.

The chain employs TRBV5-6 and TRBJ2-7; the match to TRBD2 covers 10 bases. The length of the CDR3 is 17 residues. Germline V gives CDR1 SGHDT, CDR2 YYEEEE. Trimming cost V 0 bases and J 3 bases; bases outside gene matches: 9. This CDR3 is CASSLALGLAGDYEQYF. The CDR3 DNA reads as TGTGCCAGCAGCTTGGCATTAGGGCTAGCGGGAGACTACGAGCAGTACTTC.

The genes are TRBV5-1 and TRBJ1-1; D unresolved. Between the trimmed V and J ends, which lost 4 bases and 0 bases, there was a span of 13 bases. The length of the CDR3 is 15 residues. CDR1 and CDR2 (germline): SGHRS, YFSETQ. CDR3 in amino acids: CASSPLGPLNTEAFF. In DNA form, the CDR3 reads TGCGCCAGCAGCCCACTGGGCCCTCTGAACACTGAAGCTTTCTTT.

The chain recombines TRBV5-1 with TRBJ2-7, with TRBD1 matching over 9 bases. V was clipped by 4 bases and J by 5 bases; unmatched bases: 7. Per germline, CDR1 SGHRS and CDR2 YFSETQ. The CDR3 covers 14 residues. The CDR3 sequence is CASSRLDRGHEQYF. Here the CDR3 DNA reads TGCGCCAGCAGCCGCCTGGACAGGGGACACGAGCAGTACTTC.

The chain has TRBV7-8 and TRBJ2-3; 9 bases agree with TRBD2. The CDR3 length is 15 residues. Germline values: CDR1 SGHVS, CDR2 FQNEAQ. Unmatched junction bases numbered 3, after V lost 1 base and J lost 4 bases. The CDR3: CASSLVVAGADTQYF. The DNA for the CDR3 is TGTGCCAGCAGCTTAGTGGTAGCGGGGGCAGATACGCAGTATTTT. Based on the CDR3 plus reference TRBV7-8 and TRBJ2-3, the full variable domain is GAGVSQSPRYKVAKRGQDVALRCDPISGHVSLFWYQQALGQGPEFLTYFQNEAQLDKSGLPSDRFFAERPEGSVSTLKIQRTQQEDSAVYLCASSLVVAGADTQYFGPGTRLTVL.